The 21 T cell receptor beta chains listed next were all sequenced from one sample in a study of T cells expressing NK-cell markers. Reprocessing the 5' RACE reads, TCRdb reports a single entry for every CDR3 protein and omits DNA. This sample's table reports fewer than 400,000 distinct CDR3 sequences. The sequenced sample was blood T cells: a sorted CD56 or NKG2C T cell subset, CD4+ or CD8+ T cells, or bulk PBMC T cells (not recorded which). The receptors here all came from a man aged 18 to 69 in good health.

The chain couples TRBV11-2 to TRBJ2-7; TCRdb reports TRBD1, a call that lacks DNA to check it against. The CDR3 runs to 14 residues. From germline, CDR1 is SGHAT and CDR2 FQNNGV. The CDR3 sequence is CASSLARGWGEQYF.

The chain's CDR3 is CASSTDQGTNSPLHF. The chain employs TRBV28 and TRBJ1-6; the TCRdb D gene call, TRBD1, has no DNA to confirm it. The CDR3 is made up of 15 amino acids. CDR1 and CDR2 (germline): MDHEN, SYDVKM.

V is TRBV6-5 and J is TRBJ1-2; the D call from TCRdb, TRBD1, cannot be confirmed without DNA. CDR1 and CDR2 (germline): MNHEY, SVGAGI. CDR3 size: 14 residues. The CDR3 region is CASSYGRESYGYTF.

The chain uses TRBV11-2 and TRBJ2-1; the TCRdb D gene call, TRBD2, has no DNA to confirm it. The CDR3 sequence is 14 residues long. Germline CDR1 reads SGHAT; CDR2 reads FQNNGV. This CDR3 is CASSYSGGAAGQFF.

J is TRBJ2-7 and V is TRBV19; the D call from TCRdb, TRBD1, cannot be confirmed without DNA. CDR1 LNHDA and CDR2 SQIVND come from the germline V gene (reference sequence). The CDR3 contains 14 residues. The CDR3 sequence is CASSIGPGNYEQYF.

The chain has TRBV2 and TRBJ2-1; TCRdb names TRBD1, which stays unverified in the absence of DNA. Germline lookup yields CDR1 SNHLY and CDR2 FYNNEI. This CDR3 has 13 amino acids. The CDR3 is CASLRQEYNEQFF.

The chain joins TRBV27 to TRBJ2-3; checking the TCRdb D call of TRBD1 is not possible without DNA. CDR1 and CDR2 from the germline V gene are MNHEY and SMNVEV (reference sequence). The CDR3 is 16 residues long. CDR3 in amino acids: CASSAAFVGRTDTQYF.

CDR3 loop: CASTARTGETDTQYF. V usage is TRBV6-1 and J usage is TRBJ2-3; TCRdb calls TRBD1, which cannot be checked without DNA. There are 15 residues in the CDR3. The germline gives CDR1 MNHNS, CDR2 SASEGT.

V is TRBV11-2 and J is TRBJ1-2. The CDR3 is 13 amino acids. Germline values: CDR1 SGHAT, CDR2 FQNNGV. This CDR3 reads CASSLSTSYGYTF.

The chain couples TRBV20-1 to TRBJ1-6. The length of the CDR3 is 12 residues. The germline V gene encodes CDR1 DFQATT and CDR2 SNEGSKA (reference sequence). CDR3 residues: CSAGGRTSPLHF.

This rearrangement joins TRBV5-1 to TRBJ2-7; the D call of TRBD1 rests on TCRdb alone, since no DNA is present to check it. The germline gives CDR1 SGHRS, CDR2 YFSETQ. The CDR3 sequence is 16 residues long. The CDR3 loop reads CASSSDGTGISYEQYF.

The CDR3: CSALKATANTEAFF. The chain links TRBV20-1 to TRBJ1-1. From germline, CDR1 is DFQATT and CDR2 SNEGSKA (reference sequence). This CDR3 spans 14 amino acids.

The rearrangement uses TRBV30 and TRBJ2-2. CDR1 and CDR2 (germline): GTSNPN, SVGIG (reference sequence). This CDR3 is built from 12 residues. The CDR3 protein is CAWNRVAGELFF.

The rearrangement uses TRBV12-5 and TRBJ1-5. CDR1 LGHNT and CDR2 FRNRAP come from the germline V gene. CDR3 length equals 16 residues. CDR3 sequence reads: CASGLVLKELNQPQHF.

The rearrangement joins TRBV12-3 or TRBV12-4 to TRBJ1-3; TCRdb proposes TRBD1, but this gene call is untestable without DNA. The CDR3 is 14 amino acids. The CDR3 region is CASIRGAAGNTIYF.

This CDR3 is CASTLFLERGEQETQYF. The V gene is TRBV28, the J gene TRBJ2-5; TCRdb calls TRBD2, which cannot be checked without DNA. Germline CDR1 is MDHEN and CDR2 is SYDVKM. The CDR3 is 17 amino acids. The full variable domain, in which reference TRBV28 and TRBJ2-5 provide the parts outside the CDR3, is DVKVTQSSRYLVKRTGEKVFLECVQDMDHENMFWYRQDPGLGLRLIYFSYDVKMKEKGDIPEGYSVSREKKERFSLILESASTNQTSMYLCASTLFLERGEQETQYFGPGTRLLVL.

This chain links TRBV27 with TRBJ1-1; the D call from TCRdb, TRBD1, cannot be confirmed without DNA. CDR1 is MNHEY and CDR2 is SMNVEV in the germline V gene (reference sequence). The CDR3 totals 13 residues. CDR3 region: CASSYLGQGLSFF.

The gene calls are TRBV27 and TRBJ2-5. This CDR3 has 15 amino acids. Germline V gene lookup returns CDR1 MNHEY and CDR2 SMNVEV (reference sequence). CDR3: CASSLDIGRPETQYF.

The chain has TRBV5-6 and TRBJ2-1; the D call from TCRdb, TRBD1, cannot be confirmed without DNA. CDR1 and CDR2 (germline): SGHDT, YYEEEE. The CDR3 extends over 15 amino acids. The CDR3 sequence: CASSGGQGAFNEQFF.

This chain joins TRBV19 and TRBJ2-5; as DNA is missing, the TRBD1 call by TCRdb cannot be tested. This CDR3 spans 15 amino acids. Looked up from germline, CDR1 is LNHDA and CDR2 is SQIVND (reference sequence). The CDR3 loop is CASSRAGATQETQYF.

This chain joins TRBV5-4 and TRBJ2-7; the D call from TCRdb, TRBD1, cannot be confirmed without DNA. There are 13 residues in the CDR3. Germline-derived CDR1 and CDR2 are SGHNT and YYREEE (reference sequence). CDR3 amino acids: CASSGTTGNEQYF.